The present entry profiles one T cell receptor beta chain with its context. These data come from a study of blood T cell repertoires in COVID-19. About the study: Samples came from the United States, Italy and Spain, spanning acute and convalescent COVID-19. In each case, the material was cDNA or gDNA derived from T cells, B-cell-depleted T cells, or PBMCs.

The CDR3 consists of 17 residues. The V gene end was trimmed by 4 bases and the J gene end by 3 bases; junction bases not matched to a gene: 15. CDR1 is MNHEY, CDR2 SVGEGT, per germline. Original processing notes: Counts of nucleated cells, estimated from reference gene primer amplification, were obtained. Data came from immunoSEQ multiplex PCR; TCRdb stores just in-frame clones and leaves some out. V and J calls and clone size are as listed in that table; D and trimming were resolved from the DNA. The table has about 310,000 clones, around 86% seen once. The chain recombines TRBV6-2 or TRBV6-3 with TRBJ2-7, with 7 bases that match TRBD1. The sample taken for sequencing was peripheral blood. This clonotype originated in a man in his fifties or sixties with active or convalescent COVID-19. The CDR3 bases are TGTGCCAGCAGTTCCTTTGGGGATTGGACAGGTGTCTACGAGCAGTACTTC. As protein: CASSSFGDWTGVYEQYF.